A single sample is the source of the 27 T cell receptor beta chains below, sequenced in a study of blood T cell repertoires in COVID-19. Profiling relied on immunoSEQ multiplex PCR, and the TCRdb table lists in-frame clones only, not all of them. The sample consists of some 320,000 clones, around nine tenths of them appearing once. Material for sequencing was PBMCs or T cells enriched from blood (not recorded which). The receptors were gathered from a woman aged 30 to 39 who had been exposed to COVID-19.

The chain is built from TRBV5-4 and TRBJ2-7; D is undetermined. Trimming left V 4 bases short and J 0 bases short, with 8 bases between. The germline V gene has CDR1 SGHNT and CDR2 YYREEE (reference sequence). The CDR3 contains 13 residues. CDR3 DNA: TGTGCCAGCAGCCGTCGGGTCTCCTACGAGCAGTACTTC. The encoded protein is CASSRRVSYEQYF.

V gene TRBV6-1 combines with J gene TRBJ1-2, with 10 bases lining up with TRBD1. Germline V gene data show CDR1 as MNHNS and CDR2 as SASEGT. V lost 3 bases to trimming and J lost 4 bases; unmatched junction nucleotides: 2. The CDR3 has 14 amino acids. The CDR3 nucleotides are TGTGCCAGCAGTGATGGACAGGGGGGCTATGGCTACACCTTC. Translated, it gives CASSDGQGGYGYTF.

This clone has only a few counts. J is TRBJ1-2 and V is TRBV6-5; D is unresolved. This CDR3 is built from 12 residues. From germline, CDR1 is MNHEY and CDR2 SVGAGI. Trimming removed 3 bases from V and 7 bases from J, with 9 bases in between. CDR3 DNA sequence: TGTGCCAGCAGTTATGCGGCGGGTGGCTACACCTTC. It is translated as CASSYAAGGYTF.

The chain links TRBV4-1 to TRBJ1-1; possible D gene TRBD1, 5 bases. This CDR3 contains 13 residues. Germline V gene lookup returns CDR1 MGHRA and CDR2 YSYEKL. V was cut by 4 bases and J by 4 bases, with 10 bases left in between. CDR3 region: CASSPDGGTEAFF. The CDR3 DNA is TGCGCCAGCAGCCCCGACGGGGGCACTGAAGCTTTCTTT.

This clone was seen a single time. The chain recombines TRBV27 with TRBJ1-1, with a possible D match to TRBD1 (5 bases). CDR1 MNHEY and CDR2 SMNVEV come from the germline V gene (reference sequence). Trimming took off 3 bases at V and 2 bases at J, with 10 bases between the two ends. The CDR3 has 14 residues. This chain's CDR3 is CASSLSGLNTEAFF. DNA of the CDR3: TGTGCCAGCAGTTTGTCGGGACTCAACACTGAAGCTTTCTTT.

This clone has just one count. V is TRBV5-1 and J is TRBJ1-4; TRBD1 matches at 9 bases. This CDR3 region has 17 residues. Germline CDR1 reads SGHRS; CDR2 reads YFSETQ. With 4 bases clipped from V and 0 bases from J, the junction kept 7 bases outside the gene matches. The CDR3 DNA follows: TGCGCCAGCAGCGTAGACAGGGGGAGAGCAACTAATGAAAAACTGTTTTTT. Translating gives CASSVDRGRATNEKLFF. Drawing the rest from reference TRBV5-1 and TRBJ1-4, the complete variable domain is KAGVTQTPRYLIKTRGQQVTLSCSPISGHRSVSWYQQTPGQGLQFLFEYFSETQRNKGNFPGRFSGRQFSNSRSEMNVSTLELGDSALYLCASSVDRGRATNEKLFFGSGTQLSVL.

V is TRBV6-6 and J is TRBJ1-6, with D possibly being TRBD1 (6 bases). Per the germline V gene, CDR1 is MNHNY and CDR2 is SVGAGI (reference sequence). Trimming took 4 bases from V and 6 from J, leaving 13 bases between them. The CDR3 is made up of 15 amino acids. CDR3 sequence: CASSLQGGSNSPLHF. The CDR3 DNA follows: TGTGCCAGCAGTTTACAGGGCGGCTCTAATTCACCCCTCCACTTT.

V gene TRBV14 combines with J gene TRBJ1-1, with a tentative D call TRBD1 (6 bases). The CDR3 extends over 17 amino acids. The V end was cut by 1 base, the J end by 0 bases, with 15 bases between. CDR1 SGHDN and CDR2 FVKESK come from the germline V gene. Here the CDR3 reads CASSQVGQHQLNTEAFF. CDR3 nucleotide sequence: TGTGCCAGCAGCCAAGTCGGACAGCATCAACTGAACACTGAAGCTTTCTTT.

The chain carries TRBV18 and TRBJ2-7, with D possibly TRBD2 on 6 matching bases. Looked up from germline, CDR1 is KGHSH and CDR2 is LQKENI. The CDR3 totals 13 residues. The V end was cut by 6 bases, the J end by 5 bases, with 14 bases between. CDR3 in amino acids: CASSLPGADEQYF. Here the CDR3 DNA reads TGTGCCAGCTCCCTCCCGGGAGCTGACGAGCAGTACTTC.

The rearrangement joins TRBV30 to TRBJ1-2; TRBD1 matches at 7 bases. Germline V gives CDR1 GTSNPN, CDR2 SVGIG (reference sequence). The CDR3 is made up of 13 amino acids. V dropped 2 bases and J dropped 4; count of bases not matched to a gene: 4. The CDR3 spells CAWSPGQVYGYTF. CDR3 DNA: TGTGCCTGGAGTCCCGGACAGGTCTATGGCTACACCTTC.

This chain joins TRBV5-1 and TRBJ2-3; D is unclear. The germline gives CDR1 SGHRS, CDR2 YFSETQ. This CDR3 is 15 amino acids long. Trimming cost V 4 bases and J 0 bases, with 12 bases left between them. The CDR3 DNA follows: TGCGCCAGCAGCCGGCGGCGGCAGAGCACAGATACGCAGTATTTT. It codes for CASSRRRQSTDTQYF.

The rearrangement links TRBV6-5 to TRBJ1-5; 7 bases map to TRBD1. CDR1 and CDR2 (germline): MNHEY, SVGAGI. There are 13 residues in the CDR3. Trimming cost V 7 bases and J 4 bases; bases outside gene matches: 4. DNA for the CDR3: TGTGCCAGCAAGCCGGGACAGAATCAGCCCCAGCATTTT. Protein sequence: CASKPGQNQPQHF.

The count of this clone is one. This chain links TRBV19 with TRBJ2-3, with D possibly being TRBD1 (5 bases). The germline V gene has CDR1 LNHDA and CDR2 SQIVND (reference sequence). V lost 5 bases and J lost 2, with 8 bases in between. There are 13 residues in the CDR3. In DNA form, the CDR3 reads TGTGCCAGTAGTCGACAGCTCACAGATACGCAGTATTTT. The encoded protein is CASSRQLTDTQYF.

This chain joins TRBV7-9 and TRBJ1-3; D is uncertain. Germline values: CDR1 SEHNR, CDR2 FQNEAQ (reference sequence). The V and J ends lost 1 base and 4 bases respectively, with 8 bases between them. This CDR3 has 14 residues. The CDR3 loop reads CASSLGSPGNTIYF. The CDR3 nucleotides read TGTGCCAGCAGCTTAGGTAGTCCGGGAAACACCATATATTTT.

The genes are TRBV4-2 and TRBJ1-1; D remains unclear. The CDR3 runs to 14 residues. V was shortened by 4 bases and J by 1 base, with 10 bases between the two germline ends. Germline V lookup: CDR1 LGHNA, CDR2 YNFKEQ. The CDR3 bases are TGTGCCAGCAGCCTCGCAACAGAGAACACTGAAGCTTTCTTT. This sequence encodes CASSLATENTEAFF.

The chain recombines TRBV4-2 with TRBJ1-5, with D unresolved. The germline gives CDR1 LGHNA, CDR2 YNFKEQ. V lost 4 bases to trimming and J lost 4 bases, with 14 bases between them. The CDR3 runs to 15 residues. CDR3 sequence reads: CASSPSFTRNQPQHF. As DNA, the CDR3 is TGTGCCAGCAGCCCCTCATTCACACGAAATCAGCCCCAGCATTTT.

The chain employs TRBV7-8 and TRBJ1-6; possible D gene TRBD1, 5 bases. The CDR3 contains 18 residues. The V gene's germline CDR1 is SGHVS and CDR2 FQNEAQ. V shed 0 bases and J shed 4 bases, with 16 bases lying between them. The DNA for the CDR3 is TGTGCCAGCAGCTTAGCCCGCGTAAGGCAGGGATATAATTCACCCCTCCACTTT. It translates to CASSLARVRQGYNSPLHF.

The chain joins TRBV27 to TRBJ2-7; TRBD1 matches at 8 bases. The CDR3 is 16 residues long. The junction had 16 bases not matched to a gene; V was cut back by 3 bases and J by 9 bases. Per germline, CDR1 MNHEY and CDR2 SMNVEV (reference sequence). The CDR3 here is CASSFRQGRSPGGQYF. The CDR3 region has the DNA TGTGCCAGCAGTTTCCGACAGGGGCGTTCTCCTGGAGGGCAGTACTTC.

This sequence joins TRBV20-1 and TRBJ2-7; 7 bases are a match to TRBD2. After removal of 6 bases from V and 5 bases from J, the junction contained 4 bases not matched to a gene. CDR1 DFQATT and CDR2 SNEGSKA come from the germline V gene (reference sequence). This CDR3 comprises 11 residues. The CDR3 protein is CSAQTSDEQYF. Written as DNA, the CDR3 is TGCAGTGCCCAAACTAGCGACGAGCAGTACTTC.

This chain links TRBV7-9 with TRBJ1-1; D unresolved. The germline CDR1 and CDR2 sequences are SEHNR and FQNEAQ (reference sequence). V was shortened by 5 bases and J by 4 bases, with 17 bases between the two germline ends. The CDR3 runs to 15 residues. The CDR3 here is CASSPSVLVGTEAFF. DNA for the CDR3: TGTGCCAGCAGCCCTAGCGTCCTTGTAGGCACTGAAGCTTTCTTT. The whole variable domain, remainder taken from reference TRBV7-9 and TRBJ1-1, is DTGVSQNPRHKITKRGQNVTFRCDPISEHNRLYWYRQTLGQGPEFLTYFQNEAQLEKSRLLSDRFSAERPKGSFSTLEIQRTEQGDSAMYLCASSPSVLVGTEAFFGQGTRLTVV.

The J gene is TRBJ1-2, the V gene TRBV2; TRBD1 matches 9 bases. The V gene end was trimmed by 3 bases and the J gene end by 6 bases; junction bases not matched to a gene: 14. CDR3 length equals 17 residues. CDR1 and CDR2 from the germline V gene are SNHLY and FYNNEI. The DNA of the CDR3 is TGTGCCAGCAGTGACCCGGACAGGGGTTGGATTAGAGATGGCTACACCTTC. Amino acids: CASSDPDRGWIRDGYTF.

This chain joins TRBV2 and TRBJ1-2, with unresolved D. The germline gives CDR1 SNHLY, CDR2 FYNNEI. This CDR3 comprises 15 residues. Trimming removed 4 bases at V and 8 bases at J, with 20 bases between. The CDR3 sequence: CASSVWQFNIWGYTF. The CDR3 DNA sequence: TGTGCCAGCAGTGTGTGGCAGTTCAATATATGGGGCTACACCTTC.

V usage is TRBV6-6 and J usage is TRBJ1-3; D is undetermined. The CDR3 loop spans 12 amino acids. Germline lookup yields CDR1 MNHNY and CDR2 SVGAGI (reference sequence). V shed 8 bases and J shed 0 bases, with 5 bases lying between them. CDR3 bases: TGTGCCAGCGCAGGCTCTGGAAACACCATATATTTT. Encoded protein: CASAGSGNTIYF.

This clone was detected once. The genes are TRBV7-9 and TRBJ2-1, with D perhaps matching TRBD2 (5 bases). The CDR3 is 16 residues long. The ends were cut back, 1 base at V and 5 bases at J, with 15 bases in the middle. Germline CDR1 is SEHNR and CDR2 is FQNEAQ (reference sequence). The CDR3 DNA sequence: TGTGCCAGCAGCTTAGGGGAGCAGACTCACGACAATGAGCAGTTCTTC. Its protein is CASSLGEQTHDNEQFF. Filled out from reference TRBV7-9 and TRBJ2-1, the complete variable domain reads DTGVSQNPRHKITKRGQNVTFRCDPISEHNRLYWYRQTLGQGPEFLTYFQNEAQLEKSRLLSDRFSAERPKGSFSTLEIQRTEQGDSAMYLCASSLGEQTHDNEQFFGPGTRLTVL.

The genes are TRBV12-5 and TRBJ2-3; the D gene is possibly TRBD2 (6 bases). CDR1 and CDR2 from the germline V gene are LGHNT and FRNRAP. The CDR3 runs to 17 residues. V lost 0 bases, J lost 2 bases, and 15 bases lay in between. The CDR3 sequence is CASGLVPLAFPTDTQYF. CDR3 in DNA: TGTGCTAGTGGTTTGGTACCACTAGCTTTTCCCACAGATACGCAGTATTTT.

J is TRBJ1-6 and V is TRBV6-5; 11 bases agree with TRBD1. Germline values: CDR1 MNHEY, CDR2 SVGAGI. This CDR3 spans 14 amino acids. Germline trimming cut 9 bases from V and 6 bases from J; bases unmatched to any gene: 4. In DNA form, the CDR3 reads TGTGCCAGGGACAGGGGGCGCTCTAATTCACCCCTCCACTTT. It translates to CARDRGRSNSPLHF.

This clone was recorded once. This sequence joins TRBV7-2 and TRBJ1-2, with TRBD1 matching 9 bases. Looked up from germline, CDR1 is SGHTA and CDR2 is FQGNSA. The length of the CDR3 is 14 residues. V lost 2 bases to trimming and J lost 5 bases; unmatched junction nucleotides: 3. DNA of the CDR3: TGTGCCAGCAGCTTATGGGGACAGGGATATGGCTACACCTTC. It codes for CASSLWGQGYGYTF.